Sequencing of this T cell receptor (beta chain) was carried out in a study of control samples from healthy donors and cancer patients. Profiled with immunoSEQ multiplex PCR; TCRdb holds only in-frame clones, not every one. The sample includes some 160,000 clones, about 94% of them seen just once. V lost 4 bases and J lost 6, with 12 bases in between. This CDR3 has 13 residues. Germline V gene data show CDR1 as LGHDT and CDR2 as YNNKEL (reference sequence). The V gene is TRBV3-1 (or the pseudogene TRBV3-2), the J gene TRBJ1-2; no firm D call. The sequenced sample was blood. This clonotype was sampled from a woman aged 25-40 years in good health. CDR3: CASSPSEVHGYTF. CDR3 DNA sequence: TGTGCCAGCAGCCCCAGTGAGGTGCATGGCTACACCTTC.